This T cell receptor beta chain was retrieved from a study of T cell repertoires in cytomegalovirus infection. For the study at large: Public TCR beta signatures were indicative of both CMV infection and a matching HLA type. Regarding the study as a whole: CMV-specific HLA-C-restricted TCR beta clonotypes dominated the ex vivo response. Accumulated public TCR beta family frequency recognized individuals carrying CMV together with the relevant HLA.

V shed 5 bases and J shed 7 bases, with 9 bases lying between them. CDR3 size: 12 residues. The germline CDR1 and CDR2 sequences are SEHNR and FQNEAQ (reference sequence). A single record per CDR3 protein comes from TCRdb applying MiXCR to the reads. The sample includes about 600,000 distinct CDR3 sequences, around 24% of them seen just once. This clonotype was observed a few times. Its antigen is unidentified. The receptor's source is a human donor in good health (CMV status not recorded). Some clones in this sample may be carry-over from other donors' samples. The rearrangement uses TRBV7-9 and TRBJ2-1; D is unresolved. The sequenced sample consisted of CD8+ T cells from PBMCs. In DNA, the CDR3 is TGTGCCAGCAGCATCCAGATGAATGAGCAGTTCTTC. This gives the protein CASSIQMNEQFF.